This T cell receptor beta chain was identified during a study of cytomegalovirus exposure and HLA in healthy donors. A note on this clone: Its antigen is undetermined.

V was cut by 4 bases and J by 5 bases, with 14 bases left in between. CDR1 MNHEY and CDR2 SMNVEV come from the germline V gene (reference sequence). The CDR3 loop spans 14 amino acids. The study's findings and limits: According to the study, roughly 160 TCR beta chains were cytomegalovirus-associated. A link between a missense DCLRE1C variant and TCR beta V- and J-gene trimming emerged from a later analysis. In presence/absence analyses, roughly uniform sequencing depth across donors was assumed.

The PCR contained 60 Vbeta and 13 Jbeta primers. Produced via immunoSEQ multiplex PCR; TCRdb's table is partial and in-frame only. Among about 82,000 clones listed, about 80% were seen once. V gene TRBV27 combines with J gene TRBJ1-2; D gene unclear. This receptor was obtained from a man aged 50-60 years in good health and CMV-seronegative. Sequences were obtained from PBMCs. The DNA for the CDR3 is TGTGCCAGCAGTTCCACGGGTAGTGGGTATGGCTACACCTTC. It specifies CASSSTGSGYGYTF.